This TCR beta chain is drawn from a study of blood T cells in healthy people across ages. CDR3 length: 14 residues. V dropped 4 bases and J dropped 7; count of bases not matched to a gene: 7. CDR1 and CDR2 (germline): MNHNY, SVGAGI (reference sequence). The authors ran a second PCR of 7 to 11 cycles using a sample-barcoded 5' primer and a J-beta primer mix. TCRdb itself ran the 5' RACE reads through MiXCR, one entry per CDR3 protein. The sample shows about 720,000 distinct CDR3 sequences, about 20% of them seen only once. This clonotype has more than one count but fewer than ten. Material for sequencing was blood. The source of this sequence is a man aged 70 or older in good health. The genes are TRBV6-6 and TRBJ2-1, with 7 bases that match TRBD1. The CDR3 spells CASSSQGVLNEQFF. CDR3 DNA sequence: TGTGCCAGCAGTTCCCAGGGGGTTCTGAATGAGCAGTTCTTC.